A selection of T cell receptor beta chains follows, all from one sample in a study of PD-L1 blockade in urothelial cancer. Clones were read by immunoSEQ multiplex PCR, and TCRdb kept only the in-frame ones, dropping some. There are approximately 86,000 clones in the sample; around four fifths occur only once, and less than 8.5% lies in the top ten. This sample comprised PBMCs, obtained around atezolizumab (anti-PD-L1) treatment. The receptors here all came from a man aged 35-49 years with urothelial cancer. The CDR3 runs from the conserved cysteine through the conserved F or W. D genes are given only for firm matches. Clone size is stated in some rows and not others, as once, few, many or a class when expanded.

d_gene	v_gene	j_gene	abundance	CDR3aa	CDR3nt
NA	TRBV30	TRBJ1-1	NA	CAWSTTVMGRLNTEAFF	TGTGCCTGGAGTACGACAGTCATGGGGAGGCTGAACACTGAAGCTTTCTTT
NA	TRBV6-1	TRBJ2-1	NA	CASSEGPGKARNEQFF	TGTGCCAGCAGTGAAGGTCCAGGGAAGGCAAGAAATGAGCAGTTCTTC
TRBD1	TRBV30	TRBJ2-2	once	CAWSGDRGGNTGELFF	TGTGCCTGGAGTGGGGACAGGGGGGGGAACACCGGGGAGCTGTTTTTT
TRBD2	TRBV27	TRBJ2-7	NA	CASSSLAGGPYEQYF	TGTGCCAGCAGTTCACTAGCGGGAGGGCCGTACGAGCAGTACTTC
TRBD1	TRBV5-4	TRBJ2-1	NA	CASSLGQGVYNEQFF	TGTGCCAGCAGCTTAGGGCAGGGGGTCTACAATGAGCAGTTCTTC
NA	TRBV7-6	TRBJ2-3	NA	CASSSSIRTDTQYF	TGTGCCAGCAGCTCTAGCATTCGCACAGATACGCAGTATTTT
TRBD1	TRBV4-3	TRBJ2-7	NA	CASSQDRGSPYEQYF	TGCGCCAGCAGCCAAGACAGGGGGTCCCCCTACGAGCAGTACTTC
NA	TRBV29-1	TRBJ2-7	NA	CSVEGVSRSEQYF	TGCAGCGTTGAAGGGGTTTCTAGATCCGAGCAGTACTTC
NA	TRBV19	TRBJ2-7	NA	CASKGQVPPYEQYF	TGTGCCAGTAAGGGGCAGGTTCCCCCCTACGAGCAGTACTTC
TRBD1	TRBV9	TRBJ2-5	NA	CASSEQSDRQETQYF	TGTGCCAGCAGCGAACAATCGGACAGGCAAGAGACCCAGTACTTC
NA	TRBV19	TRBJ2-2	NA	CASTLGENTGELFF	TGTGCCAGTACCCTCGGGGAAAACACCGGGGAGCTGTTTTTT
NA	TRBV7-2	TRBJ2-2	NA	CASSLVQNTGELFF	TGTGCCAGCAGCTTAGTCCAGAACACCGGGGAGCTGTTTTTT
NA	TRBV6-6	TRBJ2-7	NA	CASRQGYEQYF	TGTGCCAGCAGACAGGGCTACGAGCAGTACTTC
NA	TRBV2	TRBJ1-6	once	CASTLGGIDSPLHF	TGTGCCAGCACCCTGGGGGGGATAGATTCACCCCTCCACTTT
TRBD2	TRBV7-6	TRBJ2-1	NA	CASRPTGRGSYNEQFF	TGTGCCAGCAGACCGACGGGGCGGGGGTCGTACAATGAGCAGTTCTTC
TRBD2	TRBV28	TRBJ2-7	NA	CASGLAGWSYEQYF	TGTGCCAGCGGACTAGCGGGATGGTCCTACGAGCAGTACTTC
TRBD1	TRBV27	TRBJ1-1	NA	CASSNYRDRGQAFF	TGTGCCAGCAGCAACTACCGGGACAGGGGGCAAGCTTTCTTT
NA	TRBV5-1	TRBJ2-7	NA	CASSLTSSYEQYF	TGCGCCAGCAGCTTAACGAGTTCCTACGAGCAGTACTTC
TRBD2	TRBV5-3	TRBJ2-7	NA	CARSLLAGGSYEQYF	TGTGCCAGAAGCTTACTAGCGGGAGGCTCCTACGAGCAGTACTTC
TRBD1	TRBV29-1	TRBJ2-7	NA	CSGGDRGIGEQYF	TGCAGCGGCGGGGACAGGGGGATCGGGGAGCAGTACTTC
TRBD2	TRBV6-1	TRBJ2-1	NA	CASSVSGRANEQFF	TGTGCCAGCAGTGTTAGCGGGAGGGCCAATGAGCAGTTCTTC
NA	TRBV10-3	TRBJ1-2	NA	CAISGQAHRGYTF	TGTGCCATCAGTGGTCAGGCGCACCGGGGCTACACCTTC
TRBD2	TRBV2	TRBJ2-5	NA	CASRGLARETQYF	TGTGCCAGCAGGGGACTAGCGCGGGAGACCCAGTACTTC
NA	TRBV5-1	TRBJ1-1	NA	CASSLTGILRNTEAFF	TGCGCCAGCAGCTTAACAGGGATTTTACGGAACACTGAAGCTTTCTTT
NA	TRBV9	TRBJ1-3	NA	CASSRDTASGNTIYF	TGTGCCAGTTCGAGAGACACCGCTTCTGGAAACACCATATATTTT
NA	TRBV15	TRBJ2-5	NA	CATSSQGKGETQYF	TGTGCCACCAGCTCTCAGGGGAAGGGGGAGACCCAGTACTTC
TRBD2	TRBV7-3	TRBJ2-1	NA	CASSLTSGLADEQFF	TGTGCCAGCAGCTTAACCTCAGGACTAGCTGATGAGCAGTTCTTC
NA	TRBV6-5	TRBJ1-2	NA	CASSFSGGNYGYTF	TGTGCCAGCAGCTTCTCGGGTGGGAACTATGGCTACACCTTC
TRBD2	TRBV11-2	TRBJ2-5	NA	CASSLGAGGTYETQYF	TGTGCCAGCAGCTTAGGGGCGGGGGGGACTTATGAGACCCAGTACTTC
TRBD1	TRBV5-1	TRBJ2-5	NA	CASSLGLDRETQYF	TGCGCCAGCAGCTTGGGTTTGGACAGGGAGACCCAGTACTTC
TRBD1	TRBV25-1	TRBJ2-7	NA	CASSHRGPNEQYF	TGTGCCAGCAGTCACAGGGGGCCCAACGAGCAGTACTTC
TRBD2	TRBV6-6	TRBJ2-4	NA	CASSPRTSGGRGIQYF	TGTGCCAGCAGTCCCCGGACTAGCGGGGGGAGGGGCATTCAGTACTTC
TRBD1	TRBV5-1	TRBJ1-3	NA	CASSLLGTADTIYF	TGCGCCAGCAGCTTGTTGGGGACAGCGGACACCATATATTTT
NA	TRBV7-2	TRBJ2-3	NA	CASSPSRAGNTDTQYF	TGTGCCAGCAGCCCCTCCCGGGCGGGCAACACAGATACGCAGTATTTT
NA	TRBV5-1	TRBJ2-4	NA	CASSLAMTGTSKNIQYF	TGCGCCAGCAGCTTGGCCATGACAGGTACTTCCAAAAACATTCAGTACTTC
NA	TRBV4-2	TRBJ1-4	NA	CASSQATATNEKLFF	TGTGCCAGCAGCCAAGCAACAGCAACTAATGAAAAACTGTTTTTT
NA	TRBV6-6	TRBJ1-1	NA	CASRRQVPGTEAFF	TGTGCCAGCAGGCGACAGGTACCGGGAACTGAAGCTTTCTTT
TRBD1	TRBV10-3	TRBJ2-7	once	CAIKGGQGPYEQYF	TGTGCCATCAAAGGGGGACAGGGGCCCTACGAGCAGTACTTC
NA	TRBV18	TRBJ2-2	once	CASSVAGTHTGELFF	TGTGCCAGCTCGGTCGCCGGGACACACACCGGGGAGCTGTTTTTT
TRBD2	TRBV27	TRBJ2-5	NA	CASSLRGISGLAGQETQYF	TGTGCCAGCAGTTTACGGGGAATTTCCGGACTAGCGGGACAAGAGACCCAGTACTTC
NA	TRBV6-5	TRBJ1-2	NA	CASSQGGRGYTF	TGTGCCAGCAGCCAGGGTGGGCGTGGCTACACCTTC
TRBD2	TRBV25-1	TRBJ2-3	once	CASSSNSGGDTQYF	TGTGCCAGCTCCAGTAATAGCGGGGGGGATACGCAGTATTTT
TRBD2	TRBV7-2	TRBJ2-7	NA	CASILSLAGGPEEQYF	TGTGCCAGCATCCTTAGTCTAGCGGGAGGGCCAGAGGAGCAGTACTTC
NA	TRBV6-1	TRBJ1-1	NA	CASRESGSTEAFF	TGTGCCAGCAGGGAGTCGGGAAGCACTGAAGCTTTCTTT
NA	TRBV29-1	TRBJ2-7	NA	CSVEGGREQYF	TGCAGCGTTGAAGGAGGGAGGGAGCAGTACTTC
NA	TRBV28	TRBJ2-3	NA	CASSSRGSSTDTQYF	TGTGCCAGCAGTAGCAGGGGCTCCTCCACAGATACGCAGTATTTT
NA	TRBV6-5	TRBJ2-1	NA	CASGRREAYNEQFF	TGTGCCAGCGGTCGGAGGGAGGCCTACAATGAGCAGTTCTTC
TRBD2	TRBV28	TRBJ2-1	few	CASMSPAGVNEQFF	TGTGCCAGCATGTCCCCAGCGGGAGTTAATGAGCAGTTCTTC